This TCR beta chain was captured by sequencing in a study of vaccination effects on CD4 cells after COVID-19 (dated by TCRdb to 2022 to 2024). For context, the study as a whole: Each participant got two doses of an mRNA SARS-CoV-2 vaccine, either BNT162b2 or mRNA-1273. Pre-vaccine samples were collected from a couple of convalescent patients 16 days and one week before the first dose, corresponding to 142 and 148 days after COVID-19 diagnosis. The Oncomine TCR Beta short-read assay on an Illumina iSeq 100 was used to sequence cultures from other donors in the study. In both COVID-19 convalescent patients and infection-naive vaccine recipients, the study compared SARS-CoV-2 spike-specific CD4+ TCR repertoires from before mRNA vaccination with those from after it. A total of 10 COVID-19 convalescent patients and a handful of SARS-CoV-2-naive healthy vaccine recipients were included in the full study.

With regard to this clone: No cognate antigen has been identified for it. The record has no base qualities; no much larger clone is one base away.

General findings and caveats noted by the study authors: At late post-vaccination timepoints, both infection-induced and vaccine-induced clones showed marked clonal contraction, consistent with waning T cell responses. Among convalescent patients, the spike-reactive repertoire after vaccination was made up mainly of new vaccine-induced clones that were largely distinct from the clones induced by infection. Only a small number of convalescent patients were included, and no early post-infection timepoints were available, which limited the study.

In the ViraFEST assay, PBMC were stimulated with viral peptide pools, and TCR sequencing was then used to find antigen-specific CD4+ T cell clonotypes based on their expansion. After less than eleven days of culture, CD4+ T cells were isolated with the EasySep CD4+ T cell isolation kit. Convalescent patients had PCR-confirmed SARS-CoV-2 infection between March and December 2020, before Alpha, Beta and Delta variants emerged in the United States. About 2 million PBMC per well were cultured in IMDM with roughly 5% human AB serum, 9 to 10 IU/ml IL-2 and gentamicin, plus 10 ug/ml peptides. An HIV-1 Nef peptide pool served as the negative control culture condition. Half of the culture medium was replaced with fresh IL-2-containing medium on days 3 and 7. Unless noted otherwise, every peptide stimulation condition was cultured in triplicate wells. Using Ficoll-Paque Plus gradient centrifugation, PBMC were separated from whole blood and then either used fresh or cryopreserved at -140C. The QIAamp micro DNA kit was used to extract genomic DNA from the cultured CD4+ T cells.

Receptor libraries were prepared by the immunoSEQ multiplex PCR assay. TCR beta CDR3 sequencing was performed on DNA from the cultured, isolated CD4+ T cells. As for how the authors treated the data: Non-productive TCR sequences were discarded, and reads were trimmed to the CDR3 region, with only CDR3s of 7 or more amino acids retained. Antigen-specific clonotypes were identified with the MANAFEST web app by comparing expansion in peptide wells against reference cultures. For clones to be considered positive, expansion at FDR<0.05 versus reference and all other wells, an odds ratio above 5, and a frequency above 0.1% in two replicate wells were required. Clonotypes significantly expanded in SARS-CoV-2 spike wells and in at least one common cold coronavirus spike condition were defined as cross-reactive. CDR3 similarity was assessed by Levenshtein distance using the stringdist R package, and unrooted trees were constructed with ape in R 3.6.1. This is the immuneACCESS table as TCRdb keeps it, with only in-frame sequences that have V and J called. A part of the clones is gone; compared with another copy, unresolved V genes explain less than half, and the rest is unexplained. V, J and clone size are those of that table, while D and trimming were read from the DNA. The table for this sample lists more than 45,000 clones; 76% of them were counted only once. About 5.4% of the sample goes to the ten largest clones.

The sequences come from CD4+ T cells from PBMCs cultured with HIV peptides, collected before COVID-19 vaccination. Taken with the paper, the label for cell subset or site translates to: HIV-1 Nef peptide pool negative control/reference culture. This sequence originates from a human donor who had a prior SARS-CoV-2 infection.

The DNA sequence reads TGTGCCAGCAGCCAGAGACTAGCGGTATACAATGAGCAGTTCTTC. Translated, this gives CASSQRLAVYNEQFF. The chain is encoded by TRBV7-3 joined to TRBJ2-1; 9 nucleotides in the junction match TRBD2. The CDR3 runs 15 amino acids, cysteine and phenylalanine included. Just the 45-base CDR3 DNA is kept, in frame starting at base 1. V has 5 bases trimmed and J has 4 bases trimmed; junction bases matching no gene number 6. Taken from the germline V gene, the CDR1 and CDR2 loops are SGHTA and FQGTGA.